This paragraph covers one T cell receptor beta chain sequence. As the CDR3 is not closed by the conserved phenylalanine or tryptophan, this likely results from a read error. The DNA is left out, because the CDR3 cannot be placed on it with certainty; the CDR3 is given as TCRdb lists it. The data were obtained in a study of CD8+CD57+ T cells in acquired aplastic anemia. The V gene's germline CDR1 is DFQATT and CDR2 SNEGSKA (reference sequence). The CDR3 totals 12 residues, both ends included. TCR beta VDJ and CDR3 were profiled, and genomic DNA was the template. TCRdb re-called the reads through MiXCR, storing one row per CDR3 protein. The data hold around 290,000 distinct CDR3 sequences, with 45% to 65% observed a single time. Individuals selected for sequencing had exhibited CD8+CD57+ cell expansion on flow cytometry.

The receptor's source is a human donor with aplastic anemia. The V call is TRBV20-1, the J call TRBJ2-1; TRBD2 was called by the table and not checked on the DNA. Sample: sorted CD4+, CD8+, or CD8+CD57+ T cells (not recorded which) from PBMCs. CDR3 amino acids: CSALSLAGAQII.